Listed below are T cell receptor beta chains from one sample, sequenced in a study of T cell repertoires in cytomegalovirus infection. One entry per CDR3 protein, called by TCRdb with MiXCR from the reads. Among a few hundred thousand distinct CDR3 sequences listed, under 45% were seen once. These receptors have no identified antigens. The material was cultured PBMCs, obtained from culture after CMV antigen stimulation. The receptors shown here come from a human donor in good health (CMV status not recorded). Some clones in this sample may be carry-over from other donors' samples. Both conserved end residues are part of each CDR3. Fields, in order: D gene, clone size, V gene, J gene, CDR3 DNA, CDR3 protein. D genes are given only for firm matches. Clone size is given for some rows only: seen once, a few or many times, or a class if the clone is expanded.

D: TRBD2; size: few; V: TRBV11-2; J: TRBJ2-7; DNA: TGTGCCAGCAGCAATATAGCGGGTCTCTCCTACGAGCAGTACTTC; CDR3: CASSNIAGLSYEQYF
D: -; size: -; V: TRBV19; J: TRBJ1-2; DNA: TGTGCCAGTAGAGCGACAGACTACTATGGCTACACCTTC; CDR3: CASRATDYYGYTF
D: TRBD2; size: -; V: TRBV19; J: TRBJ2-7; DNA: TGTGCCAGTAGCTTAACTAGCGGGGGGTTCGCCCTCTACGAGCAGTACTTC; CDR3: CASSLTSGGFALYEQYF
D: -; size: -; V: TRBV10-3; J: TRBJ2-5; DNA: TGTGCCATCAGTGAGCGGCGAGGGTCCGAGACCCAGTACTTC; CDR3: CAISERRGSETQYF
D: TRBD1; size: -; V: TRBV20-1; J: TRBJ1-1; DNA: TGCAGTGCTACGAAGACAGGGAGGGGCACTGAAGCTTTCTTT; CDR3: CSATKTGRGTEAFF
D: -; size: few; V: TRBV4-1; J: TRBJ1-2; DNA: TGCGCCAGCAGCCAACCGGGGACCCGGTATGGCTACACCTTC; CDR3: CASSQPGTRYGYTF
D: -; size: -; V: TRBV10-3; J: TRBJ2-3; DNA: TGTGCCATCACGGTCGGCAGGGAAGTGACAGATACGCAGTATTTT; CDR3: CAITVGREVTDTQYF
D: TRBD1; size: -; V: TRBV28; J: TRBJ1-3; DNA: TGTGCCAGCAGTGTGGACAGGGGCCGAAACACCATATATTTT; CDR3: CASSVDRGRNTIYF
D: TRBD1; size: -; V: TRBV6-1; J: TRBJ2-5; DNA: TGTGCCAGCAGTGACCGGACAGGGTTAAGCTTCGAGACCCAGTACTTC; CDR3: CASSDRTGLSFETQYF
D: -; size: -; V: TRBV20-1; J: TRBJ2-3; DNA: TGCAGTGCTAGATCAGTGGGATACACAGATACGCAGTATTTT; CDR3: CSARSVGYTDTQYF
D: -; size: -; V: TRBV20-1; J: TRBJ1-2; DNA: TGCAGTGCTAGGACATTCGTTTGGTATGGCTACACCTTC; CDR3: CSARTFVWYGYTF
D: TRBD2; size: few; V: TRBV12-3/TRBV12-4; J: TRBJ2-5; DNA: TGTGCCAGCACCCCTAGCGGGAGGGAAGAGACCCAGTACTTC; CDR3: CASTPSGREETQYF
D: TRBD2; size: -; V: TRBV4-1; J: TRBJ2-3; DNA: TGTGCCAGCAGCCAAGTGCCTGGGACTAGCCCAGATACGCAGTATTTT; CDR3: CASSQVPGTSPDTQYF
D: -; size: -; V: TRBV29-1; J: TRBJ1-2; DNA: TGCAGCGTTGAACCGTTAGGTCAGAGAGCTAACTATGGCTACACCTTC; CDR3: CSVEPLGQRANYGYTF
D: TRBD1; size: -; V: TRBV7-2; J: TRBJ1-2; DNA: TGTGCCAGCAGCCTGGTCCAGGGGGATGGCTACACCTTC; CDR3: CASSLVQGDGYTF
D: TRBD1; size: few; V: TRBV6-5; J: TRBJ1-1; DNA: TGTGCCAGCAATCGGGACAGGGGGAAAGCTTTCTTT; CDR3: CASNRDRGKAFF
D: -; size: -; V: TRBV7-9; J: TRBJ1-5; DNA: TGTGCCAGCAGCTTAGGCTACGGGGCTAGCAATCAGCCCCAGCATTTT; CDR3: CASSLGYGASNQPQHF
D: -; size: once; V: TRBV7-6; J: TRBJ2-1; DNA: TGTGCCAGCAGCTCCCGATCCAATGGGCAGTTCTTC; CDR3: CASSSRSNGQFF
D: -; size: few; V: TRBV7-2; J: TRBJ2-4; DNA: TGTGCCAGCAGCCCCGCCCGGGGAGGCCGGGTTACCATTCAGTACTTC; CDR3: CASSPARGGRVTIQYF
D: TRBD2; size: -; V: TRBV7-2; J: TRBJ2-3; DNA: TGTGCCAGCAGTAGCGGGGGGGCGGTAGATACGCAGTATTTT; CDR3: CASSSGGAVDTQYF
D: -; size: -; V: TRBV5-5; J: TRBJ1-1; DNA: TGTGCCAGCAGCTTGAGGGGGAAGGGGACTGAAGCTTTCTTT; CDR3: CASSLRGKGTEAFF
D: -; size: few; V: TRBV7-4; J: TRBJ2-7; DNA: TGTGCCGTAAACCCTTCCCCCTACGAGCAGTACTTC; CDR3: CAVNPSPYEQYF
D: TRBD2; size: few; V: TRBV7-2; J: TRBJ2-3; DNA: TGTGCCAGCAGCCCCCCCGCTAGCGGGAGTGTCACAGATACGCAGTATTTT; CDR3: CASSPPASGSVTDTQYF
D: -; size: -; V: TRBV7-2; J: TRBJ1-3; DNA: TGTGCCAGCAGCTGGACGGTATTCTCTGGAAACACCATATATTTT; CDR3: CASSWTVFSGNTIYF
D: TRBD1; size: -; V: TRBV12-3/TRBV12-4; J: TRBJ2-5; DNA: TGTGCCAGCAGAAGGACAGGGTCCCATGGTCGAGAGACCCAGTACTTC; CDR3: CASRRTGSHGRETQYF
D: -; size: -; V: TRBV19; J: TRBJ2-7; DNA: TGTGCCACTTCCAAAAGGGGACCCACCCAAGGAGACGAGCAGTACTTC; CDR3: CATSKRGPTQGDEQYF
D: -; size: -; V: TRBV10-3; J: TRBJ2-3; DNA: TGTGCCATCAGTGAGGGTACCGGGAATACGCAGTATTTT; CDR3: CAISEGTGNTQYF
D: -; size: few; V: TRBV7-2; J: TRBJ1-2; DNA: TGTGCCAGCAGTCCTCGAGTGGGGGGCTGGGGCTACACCTTC; CDR3: CASSPRVGGWGYTF
D: -; size: once; V: TRBV19; J: TRBJ2-1; DNA: TGTGCCAGTAGTTTCGAGTCAGTGGGTGAGCAGTTCTTC; CDR3: CASSFESVGEQFF
D: -; size: -; V: TRBV15; J: TRBJ1-5; DNA: TGTGCCACCAGGACAGGATCCTCTAATAGCAATCAGCCCCAGCATTTT; CDR3: CATRTGSSNSNQPQHF
D: TRBD2; size: few; V: TRBV7-7; J: TRBJ2-3; DNA: TGTGCCAGCAGCTCGACTAGCGCAGATACGCAGTATTTT; CDR3: CASSSTSADTQYF
D: -; size: -; V: TRBV12-3/TRBV12-4; J: TRBJ2-3; DNA: TGTGCCAGCAGTTTAGGGGACCGAGATACGCAGTATTTT; CDR3: CASSLGDRDTQYF
D: TRBD2; size: -; V: TRBV29-1; J: TRBJ2-5; DNA: TGCAGCGTTGAATGGCCTAGCGGAGGGTCCAAAGAGACCCAGTACTTC; CDR3: CSVEWPSGGSKETQYF
D: -; size: once; V: TRBV4-1; J: TRBJ2-7; DNA: TGCGCCAGCAGCCAAGAGGGGGGTACCTACGAGCAGTACTTC; CDR3: CASSQEGGTYEQYF
D: -; size: -; V: TRBV7-2; J: TRBJ2-5; DNA: TGTGCCAGCACCGCTGGGGGGGCCCAAGAGACCCAGTACTTC; CDR3: CASTAGGAQETQYF
D: -; size: -; V: TRBV12-3/TRBV12-4; J: TRBJ2-7; DNA: TGTGCCAGCAGTGAGGGATTAATGGGGACCCCCTACGAGCAGTACTTC; CDR3: CASSEGLMGTPYEQYF
D: TRBD2; size: -; V: TRBV10-3; J: TRBJ2-7; DNA: TGTGCCATCAGTGGCGGGGGAGGGCACGAGCAGTACTTC; CDR3: CAISGGGGHEQYF
D: -; size: -; V: TRBV7-8; J: TRBJ1-3; DNA: TGTGCCAGCAGCCCCATGGGGGAGGGAAACACCATATATTTT; CDR3: CASSPMGEGNTIYF
D: TRBD1; size: -; V: TRBV4-1; J: TRBJ2-7; DNA: TGCGCCAGCAGCCCTTTGACAGGGTACAACGAGCAGTACTTC; CDR3: CASSPLTGYNEQYF
D: -; size: many; V: TRBV7-2; J: TRBJ2-3; DNA: TGTGCCAGCAGCCTGATAGATACGCAGTATTTT; CDR3: CASSLIDTQYF
D: TRBD2; size: -; V: TRBV6-2/TRBV6-3; J: TRBJ2-1; DNA: TGTGCCAGCAGTTACGGGAGGGGACTAGGTAATGTCGATGAGCAGTTCTTC; CDR3: CASSYGRGLGNVDEQFF
D: TRBD1; size: -; V: TRBV19; J: TRBJ1-2; DNA: TGTGCCACCGGAAAGGACGGGACAGGCTATGGCTACACCTTC; CDR3: CATGKDGTGYGYTF
D: TRBD1; size: -; V: TRBV7-2; J: TRBJ2-1; DNA: TGTGCCAGCAGCCCAAGGGGTGGGGGACAGGGGGCTGCGGCGAGAAGCTCCTACAATGAGCAGTTCTTC; CDR3: CASSPRGGGQGAAARSSYNEQFF
D: -; size: few; V: TRBV5-4; J: TRBJ1-2; DNA: TGTGCCACCGAAACTAACTATGGCTACACCTTC; CDR3: CATETNYGYTF
D: -; size: few; V: TRBV7-9; J: TRBJ2-5; DNA: TGTGCCAGCAGCCCACTAGACAGGATGCAAGAGACCCAGTACTTC; CDR3: CASSPLDRMQETQYF
D: TRBD1; size: -; V: TRBV5-1; J: TRBJ2-1; DNA: TGCGCCAGCAGCCAAGGGGACAGCCTCTACAATGAGCAGTTCTTC; CDR3: CASSQGDSLYNEQFF
D: TRBD1; size: -; V: TRBV19; J: TRBJ1-2; DNA: TGTGCCAGTCGGACAGGAGCATATTATGGCTACACCTTC; CDR3: CASRTGAYYGYTF
D: TRBD1; size: -; V: TRBV4-3; J: TRBJ1-6; DNA: TGCGCCAGCAGCCCGGGTTCGCCAGGGGGTTCACCCCTCCACTTT; CDR3: CASSPGSPGGSPLHF
D: TRBD1; size: -; V: TRBV6-5; J: TRBJ2-7; DNA: TGTGCCAGCAGCCCCGGACAGGGGGCTGGGTACGAGCAGTACTTC; CDR3: CASSPGQGAGYEQYF
D: -; size: -; V: TRBV2; J: TRBJ1-5; DNA: TGTGCCAGCAGTGAAGAGGCCAGAATAGATCAGCCCCAGCATTTT; CDR3: CASSEEARIDQPQHF
D: -; size: -; V: TRBV20-1; J: TRBJ1-5; DNA: TGCAGCGTCGGACAGTCATTGAATCAGCCCCAGCATTTT; CDR3: CSVGQSLNQPQHF
D: -; size: few; V: TRBV25-1; J: TRBJ2-3; DNA: TGTGCCAGCAGTGACCTGGCGTCTAGCACAGATACGCAGTATTTT; CDR3: CASSDLASSTDTQYF